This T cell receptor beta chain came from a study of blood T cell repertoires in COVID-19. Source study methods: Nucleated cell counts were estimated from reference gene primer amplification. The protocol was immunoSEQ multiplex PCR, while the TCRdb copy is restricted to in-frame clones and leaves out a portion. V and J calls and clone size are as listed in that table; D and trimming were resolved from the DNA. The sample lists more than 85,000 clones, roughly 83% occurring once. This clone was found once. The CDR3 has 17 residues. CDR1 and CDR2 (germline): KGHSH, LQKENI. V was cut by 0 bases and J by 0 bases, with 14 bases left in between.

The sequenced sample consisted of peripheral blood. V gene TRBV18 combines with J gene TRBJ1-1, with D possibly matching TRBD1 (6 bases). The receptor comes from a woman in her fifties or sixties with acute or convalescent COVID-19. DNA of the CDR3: TGTGCCAGCTCACCACCGGGACACGGCCCAATGAACACTGAAGCTTTCTTT. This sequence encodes CASSPPGHGPMNTEAFF.